This passage covers 24 T cell receptor beta chains from one sample sequenced in a study of CD8 T cell repertoires and HIV-1 epitope variants. Here immunoSEQ multiplex PCR was the method, and the copy in TCRdb shows in-frame clones only, minus some. Of around 6,000 clones listed, more than 60% are singletons. For these TCRs, the target antigens are not known. Sample: cultured CD8+ T cells derived from PBMCs. The receptors were gathered from a male donor with HIV.

This sequence joins TRBV7-9 and TRBJ2-5; D may be TRBD2 (6 bases). V was trimmed by 7 bases and J by 3 bases, leaving 12 bases between them. CDR1 SEHNR and CDR2 FQNEAQ come from the germline V gene (reference sequence). The CDR3 is 13 residues long. This CDR3 is CASIASGEETQYF. CDR3 nucleotides: TGTGCCAGCATCGCATCGGGAGAAGAGACCCAGTACTTC.

The chain employs TRBV5-6 and TRBJ2-2, with 8 bases that match TRBD1. V trimming: 3 bases; J trimming: 4 bases; junction bases outside the gene matches: 11. The CDR3 loop spans 17 amino acids. Germline values: CDR1 SGHDT, CDR2 YYEEEE. The CDR3 sequence is CASSSYYDRGGTGELFF. In DNA form, the CDR3 reads TGTGCCAGCAGCTCCTACTACGACAGGGGAGGCACCGGGGAGCTGTTTTTT.

The table lists this clone with a few counts. The chain is built from TRBV7-9 and TRBJ1-2, with a tentative D call TRBD1 (6 bases). V gave up 3 bases and J gave up 3 bases, with 11 bases separating them. Germline V gene lookup returns CDR1 SEHNR and CDR2 FQNEAQ (reference sequence). The CDR3 totals 14 residues. CDR3 sequence reads: CASSFSDSYYGYTF. In nucleotides, the CDR3 is TGTGCCAGCAGCTTCTCGGACAGTTACTATGGCTACACCTTC.

Only a few counts were recorded for this clone. The chain combines TRBV11-2 with TRBJ2-1; a possible D gene is TRBD2 (7 bases). Germline CDR1 and CDR2: SGHAT and FQNNGV. The CDR3 sequence is 16 residues long. V was clipped by 5 bases and J by 2 bases, with 16 bases between them. The CDR3 DNA reads TGTGCCAGCAGCCCCAGGGGAGGGGGTCCCTACAATGAGCAGTTCTTC. Amino acid sequence: CASSPRGGGPYNEQFF.

By sample fraction, this clone is large. V usage is TRBV19 and J usage is TRBJ2-7; D may be TRBD2 (6 bases). V lost 4 bases to trimming and J lost 4 bases, with 14 bases between them. This CDR3 region has 14 residues. Germline loops: CDR1 LNHDA, CDR2 SQIVND (reference sequence). CDR3 nucleotide sequence: TGTGCCAGTAGTACCCTAGCGACAGAATACGAGCAGTACTTC. Translating gives CASSTLATEYEQYF.

J is TRBJ1-6 and V is TRBV7-2; tentatively, D is TRBD1 (5 bases). Germline assignment: CDR1 SGHTA and CDR2 FQGNSA. This CDR3 region has 16 residues. With 6 bases removed from V and 6 bases from J, the gap between germline ends came to 18 bases. The CDR3 DNA reads as TGTGCCAGCAGGACGGACACTTCGTTCCTTAATTCACCCCTCCACTTT. Residues: CASRTDTSFLNSPLHF.

The chain joins TRBV19 to TRBJ2-2; 7 bases are shared with TRBD1. Germline V gene sequence: CDR1 LNHDA, CDR2 SQIVND (reference sequence). V lost 4 bases and J lost 6; bases outside the gene matches: 8. The CDR3 runs 15 residues. CDR3 sequence: CASSSQTGMAGELFF. As DNA, the CDR3 is TGTGCCAGTAGTAGTCAGACAGGGATGGCCGGGGAGCTGTTTTTT.

The genes are TRBV2 and TRBJ2-3; D is tentatively TRBD1 or TRBD2 (6 bases each). Trimming removed 7 bases from V and 4 bases from J, with 15 bases in between. Per the germline V gene, CDR1 is SNHLY and CDR2 is FYNNEI. The CDR3 extends over 14 amino acids. CDR3 region: CASNGGRDADTQYF. CDR3 in DNA: TGTGCCAGCAATGGGGGGCGAGACGCAGATACGCAGTATTTT.

The chain couples TRBV20-1 to TRBJ2-4; 7 positions agree with TRBD2. The CDR3 consists of 10 residues. Germline lookup yields CDR1 DFQATT and CDR2 SNEGSKA (reference sequence). For the CDR3, the DNA is TGCAGCAGCGGGGAAAACATTCAGTACTTC. Protein product: CSSGENIQYF.

V usage is TRBV5-6 and J usage is TRBJ2-7; D is perhaps TRBD1 or TRBD2 (5 bases each). With 2 bases removed from V and 4 bases from J, the gap between germline ends came to 16 bases. In germline, CDR1 is SGHDT, CDR2 YYEEEE. This CDR3 contains 15 residues. Here the CDR3 DNA reads TGTGCCAGCAGCTTAGGTCCCGGGGCAAAATACGAGCAGTACTTC. Its protein product is CASSLGPGAKYEQYF.

The chain links TRBV5-6 to TRBJ2-7; weak D call: TRBD1 (5 bases). The ends were cut back, 0 bases at V and 2 bases at J, with 9 bases in the middle. From germline, CDR1 is SGHDT and CDR2 YYEEEE. The CDR3 consists of 14 residues. CDR3 in DNA: TGTGCCAGCAGCTTGGCAGGGTCCCCCTACGAGCAGTACTTC. It encodes CASSLAGSPYEQYF.

The chain combines TRBV5-5 with TRBJ2-7; the D is unclear. Trimming cost V 4 bases and J 3 bases, with 8 bases left between them. Per the germline V gene, CDR1 is SGHKS and CDR2 is YYEKEE (reference sequence). This CDR3 spans 12 amino acids. This chain's CDR3 is CASSLESYEQYF. The CDR3 DNA reads as TGTGCCAGCAGCCTCGAAAGCTACGAGCAGTACTTC. Looking up the rest from reference TRBV5-5 and TRBJ2-7 gives the full variable domain: DAGVTQSPTHLIKTRGQQVTLRCSPISGHKSVSWYQQVLGQGPQFIFQYYEKEERGRGNFPDRFSARQFPNYSSELNVNALLLGDSALYLCASSLESYEQYFGPGTRLTVT.

This sequence joins TRBV19 and TRBJ2-1, with 10 nucleotides matching TRBD1. The CDR3 extends over 15 amino acids. The trim removed 3 bases at V and 8 bases at J, leaving 7 bases unmatched. Germline V lookup: CDR1 LNHDA, CDR2 SQIVND (reference sequence). CDR3 in amino acids: CASSMATGGWDEQFF. In nucleotides, the CDR3 is TGTGCCAGTAGTATGGCGACAGGGGGCTGGGATGAGCAGTTCTTC.

J is TRBJ2-5 and V is TRBV10-3, with D perhaps TRBD2 (6 bases). CDR3 length: 14 amino acids. Germline values: CDR1 ENHRY, CDR2 SYGVKD. V was cut by 0 bases and J by 5 bases, with 10 bases left in between. The CDR3 DNA is TGTGCCATCAGTGAGTCGGGAGGTTGGGAGACCCAGTACTTC. Protein product: CAISESGGWETQYF.

The V call is TRBV13, the J call TRBJ2-5; D ambiguous. The tail of the sequence fits TRBJ2-7 better, so the J call may be wrong. Germline lookup yields CDR1 PRHDT and CDR2 FYEKMQ (reference sequence). The CDR3 spans 14 residues. Here the CDR3 reads CASSSSESSYEQYF. CDR3 nucleotides: TGTGCCAGCAGCTCCTCCGAGAGCTCCTACGAGCAGTACTTC.

V is TRBV29-1 and J is TRBJ1-2; D remains unclear. Trimming pared 6 bases from V and 3 bases from J, leaving 17 bases between. The germline V gene encodes CDR1 SQVTM and CDR2 ANQGSEA. The CDR3 consists of 14 residues. CDR3 nucleotides: TGCAGCGTGGATTCCCCACTGGGCTACTATGGCTACACCTTC. Translated, it gives CSVDSPLGYYGYTF. Drawing the rest from reference TRBV29-1 and TRBJ1-2, the complete variable domain is SAVISQKPSRDICQRGTSLTIQCQVDSQVTMMFWYRQQPGQSLTLIATANQGSEATYESGFVIDKFPISRPNLTFSTLTVSNMSPEDSSIYLCSVDSPLGYYGYTFGSGTRLTVV.

This clone was seen a handful of times. The chain combines TRBV5-4 with TRBJ2-7; D uncertain. The CDR3 is 12 amino acids. Trimming removed 4 bases at V and 5 bases at J, with 10 bases between. Germline V gene sequence: CDR1 SGHNT, CDR2 YYREEE (reference sequence). The CDR3 spells CASSIAKDEQYF. CDR3 DNA: TGTGCCAGCAGCATAGCCAAGGACGAGCAGTACTTC.

This chain links TRBV9 with TRBJ2-1, with TRBD2 matching over 8 bases. The V and J ends lost 2 bases and 6 bases, in that order; junction bases with no gene match: 4. CDR1 and CDR2 (germline): SGDLS, YYNGEE. The CDR3 length is 14 residues. Written as DNA, the CDR3 is TGTGCCAGCAGCGTGGGCGGGAGGCTCAATGAGCAGTTCTTC. It is translated as CASSVGGRLNEQFF. The full variable domain, rest sourced from reference TRBV9 and TRBJ2-1, is DSGVTQTPKHLITATGQRVTLRCSPRSGDLSVYWYQQSLDQGLQFLIQYYNGEERAKGNILERFSAQQFPDLHSELNLSSLELGDSALYFCASSVGGRLNEQFFGPGTRLTVL.

The chain recombines TRBV18 with TRBJ2-3, with 9 nucleotides matching TRBD1. V trimming: 3 bases; J trimming: 1 base; junction bases outside the gene matches: 5. Per the germline V gene, CDR1 is KGHSH and CDR2 is LQKENI. The length of the CDR3 is 16 residues. CDR3 protein: CASSPRGDRGTDTQYF. DNA of the CDR3: TGTGCCAGCTCACCTCGTGGGGACAGGGGCACAGATACGCAGTATTTT. Together with reference TRBV18 and TRBJ2-3, the CDR3 gives the full variable domain: NAGVMQNPRHLVRRRGQEARLRCSPMKGHSHVYWYRQLPEEGLKFMVYLQKENIIDESGMPKERFSAEFPKEGPSILRIQQVVRGDSAAYFCASSPRGDRGTDTQYFGPGTRLTVL.

DNA of the CDR3: TGTGCCAGCAGCTCCCTTGCTAGTCAATCCGGGGAGCTGTTTTTT. Its translation is CASSSLASQSGELFF. V is TRBV7-6 and J is TRBJ2-2, with no clear D. This CDR3 is built from 15 residues. Deletions cut 4 bases from V and 6 bases from J, with 15 bases between. The V gene's germline CDR1 is SGHVS and CDR2 FNYEAQ. Full variable domain (missing parts from reference TRBV7-6 and TRBJ2-2): GAGVSQSPRYKVTKRGQDVALRCDPISGHVSLYWYRQALGQGPEFLTYFNYEAQQDKSGLPNDRFSAERPEGSISTLTIQRTEQRDSAMYRCASSSLASQSGELFFGEGSRLTVL.

This rearrangement joins TRBV7-8 to TRBJ1-2; 7 bases agree with TRBD1. In germline, CDR1 is SGHVS, CDR2 FQNEAQ. The CDR3 has 16 residues. J lost 4 bases, V lost 5 bases, and 13 bases had no gene match. The CDR3 DNA follows: TGTGCCAGCAGCCCCACCGCGGGGGCAGGGGGCTATGGCTACACCTTC. This gives the protein CASSPTAGAGGYGYTF.

This clone was seen a handful of times. J is TRBJ2-1 and V is TRBV4-1, with TRBD1 as a possible D gene (6 bases). The V gene lost 4 bases and the J gene lost 1 base, with 11 bases spanning the gap. The CDR3 is made up of 15 amino acids. The germline V gene has CDR1 MGHRA and CDR2 YSYEKL. The CDR3, as DNA: TGCGCCAGCAGCCGCTCTCAGGGGTCCTACAATGAGCAGTTCTTC. Translating it yields CASSRSQGSYNEQFF.

In nucleotides, the CDR3 is TGTGCCAGCAGCTTGGACAGGGGGAGGTTGGATACGCAGTATTTT. Protein sequence: CASSLDRGRLDTQYF. The rearrangement uses TRBV5-5 and TRBJ2-3; the match to TRBD1 covers 8 bases. This CDR3 is 15 amino acids long. Germline V lookup: CDR1 SGHKS, CDR2 YYEKEE (reference sequence). The junction had 6 bases not matched to a gene; V was cut back by 0 bases and J by 6 bases.

This clone was seen only a few times. The chain is built from TRBV27 and TRBJ2-7; TRBD1 might be the D (7 bases). This CDR3 has 17 residues. Germline V gene data show CDR1 as MNHEY and CDR2 as SMNVEV (reference sequence). V lost 2 bases and J 4 bases, leaving 21 bases between the germline ends. In nucleotides, the CDR3 is TGTGCCAGCAGTTTAAGAACTTCAGAGACAGGGAGGTACGAGCAGTACTTC. Its translation: CASSLRTSETGRYEQYF.